The next 7 T cell receptor beta chains were all read from a single sample in a study of cytomegalovirus exposure and HLA in healthy donors. It was with 60 Vbeta and 13 Jbeta primers that the PCR ran. TCRdb keeps only in-frame clones here, not all; method: immunoSEQ multiplex PCR. The sample includes around 120,000 clones, 8% to 10% of them seen just once. Sequencing was done on a sample of PBMCs. Receptors originate from a man under 40 in good health and CMV-seronegative.

The chain carries TRBV19 and TRBJ1-1; the D is unclear. The germline V gene has CDR1 LNHDA and CDR2 SQIVND (reference sequence). The length of the CDR3 is 14 residues. Deletions cut 3 bases from V and 2 bases from J, with 10 bases between. The CDR3 reads CASSINTDNTEAFF. CDR3 in DNA: TGTGCCAGTAGTATTAATACAGACAACACTGAAGCTTTCTTT.

The chain recombines TRBV5-6 with TRBJ2-3; 10 bases match TRBD2. The ends lost 0 bases at V and 4 bases at J; junction bases unmatched: 8. This CDR3 spans 17 amino acids. CDR1 and CDR2 (germline): SGHDT, YYEEEE. CDR3 in DNA: TGTGCCAGCAGCTTGGGGCTAGCGGGAGCAGGGCCAGATACGCAGTATTTT. Translation: CASSLGLAGAGPDTQYF.

This clone was seen only a few times. The chain uses TRBV11-2 and TRBJ2-3, with D possibly TRBD2 on 7 matching bases. V lost 1 base, J lost 8 bases, and 22 bases lay in between. This CDR3 is 17 amino acids long. Looked up from germline, CDR1 is SGHAT and CDR2 is FQNNGV. The CDR3 protein is CASSLGPHGGREVTQYF. The CDR3 region has the DNA TGTGCCAGCAGCTTAGGCCCCCACGGGGGGCGAGAGGTTACGCAGTATTTT.

This clone came up a few times. The V call is TRBV11-2, the J call TRBJ2-5; D is uncertain. CDR1 is SGHAT and CDR2 is FQNNGV in the germline V gene. Trimming left V 5 bases short and J 0 bases short, with 10 bases between. The CDR3 loop spans 14 amino acids. The CDR3, as DNA: TGTGCCAGCAGCCCCGCGAAATACCAAGAGACCCAGTACTTC. Its translation is CASSPAKYQETQYF.

This chain's CDR3 is CASSVGQDFGDTQYF. DNA of the CDR3: TGTGCCAGCAGTGTGGGACAGGATTTTGGAGATACGCAGTATTTT. The chain recombines TRBV28 with TRBJ2-3; TRBD1 matches 8 bases. The CDR3 extends over 15 amino acids. Germline assignment: CDR1 MDHEN and CDR2 SYDVKM. The V segment lost 5 bases and the J segment 5 bases; nucleotides outside the gene matches: 9.

The chain combines TRBV25-1 with TRBJ1-2; 7 bases line up with TRBD1. The CDR3 extends over 13 amino acids. The trim removed 6 bases at V and 5 bases at J, leaving 6 bases unmatched. Germline values: CDR1 MGHDK, CDR2 SYGVNS. CDR3 sequence (DNA): TGTGCCAGCAGCTACAGGGGTCGGTATGGCTACACCTTC. Residues: CASSYRGRYGYTF.

The rearrangement links TRBV30 to TRBJ1-3; 9 nucleotides line up with TRBD1. Germline trimming cut 2 bases from V and 2 bases from J; bases unmatched to any gene: 10. This CDR3 is built from 17 residues. CDR1 is GTSNPN, CDR2 SVGIG, per germline (reference sequence). Here the CDR3 reads CAWSKLRTGGAGNTIYF. DNA of the CDR3: TGTGCCTGGAGTAAACTTCGTACAGGGGGCGCTGGAAACACCATATATTTT. Full variable domain (outside the CDR3, taken from reference TRBV30 and TRBJ1-3): SQTIHQWPATLVQPVGSPLSLECTVEGTSNPNLYWYRQAAGRGLQLLFYSVGIGQISSEVPQNLSASRPQDRQFILSSKKLLLSDSGFYLCAWSKLRTGGAGNTIYFGEGSWLTVV.